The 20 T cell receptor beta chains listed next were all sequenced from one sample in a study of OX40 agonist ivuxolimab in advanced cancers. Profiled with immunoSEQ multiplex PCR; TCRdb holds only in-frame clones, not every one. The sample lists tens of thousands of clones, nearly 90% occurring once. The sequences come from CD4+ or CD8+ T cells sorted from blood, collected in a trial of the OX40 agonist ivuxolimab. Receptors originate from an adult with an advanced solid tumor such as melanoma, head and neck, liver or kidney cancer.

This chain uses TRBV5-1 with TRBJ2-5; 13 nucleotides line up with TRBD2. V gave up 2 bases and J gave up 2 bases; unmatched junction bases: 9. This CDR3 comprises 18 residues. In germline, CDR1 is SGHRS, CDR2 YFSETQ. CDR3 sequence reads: CASSLGLAGVGVQETQYF. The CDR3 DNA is TGCGCCAGCAGCTTAGGACTAGCGGGAGTGGGGGTACAAGAGACCCAGTACTTC. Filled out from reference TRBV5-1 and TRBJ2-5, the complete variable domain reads KAGVTQTPRYLIKTRGQQVTLSCSPISGHRSVSWYQQTPGQGLQFLFEYFSETQRNKGNFPGRFSGRQFSNSRSEMNVSTLELGDSALYLCASSLGLAGVGVQETQYFGPGTRLLVL.

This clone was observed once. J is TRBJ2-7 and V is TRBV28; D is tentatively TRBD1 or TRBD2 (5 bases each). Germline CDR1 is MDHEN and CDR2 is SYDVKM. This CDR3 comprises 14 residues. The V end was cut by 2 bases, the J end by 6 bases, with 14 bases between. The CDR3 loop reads CASSLTGGRIEQYF. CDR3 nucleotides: TGTGCCAGCAGTTTAACTGGGGGTCGGATCGAGCAGTACTTC.

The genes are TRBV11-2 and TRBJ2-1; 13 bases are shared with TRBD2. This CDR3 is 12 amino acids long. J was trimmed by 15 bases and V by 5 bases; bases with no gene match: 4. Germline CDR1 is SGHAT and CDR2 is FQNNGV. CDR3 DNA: TGTGCCAGCAGCACCACTAGCGGGAGGGGGTTCTTC. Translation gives CASSTTSGRGFF.

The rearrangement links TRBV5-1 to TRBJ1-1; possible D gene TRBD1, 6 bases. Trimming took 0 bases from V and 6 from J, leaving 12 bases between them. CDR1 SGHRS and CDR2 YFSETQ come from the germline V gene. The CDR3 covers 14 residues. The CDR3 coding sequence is TGCGCCAGCAGCTTGGACAGGGCTTGGGCTGAAGCTTTCTTT. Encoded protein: CASSLDRAWAEAFF.

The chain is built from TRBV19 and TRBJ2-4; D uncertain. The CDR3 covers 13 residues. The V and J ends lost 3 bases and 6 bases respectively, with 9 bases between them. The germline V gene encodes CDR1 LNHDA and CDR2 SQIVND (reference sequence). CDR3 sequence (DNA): TGTGCCAGTAGTATCGCAGGACCAAACATTCAGTACTTC. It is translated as CASSIAGPNIQYF.

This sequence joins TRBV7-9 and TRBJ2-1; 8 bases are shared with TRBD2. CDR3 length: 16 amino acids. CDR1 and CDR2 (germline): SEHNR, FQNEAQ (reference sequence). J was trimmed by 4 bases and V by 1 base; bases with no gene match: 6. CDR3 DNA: TGTGCCAGCAGCTTAGGTTTCGGGAGGGGGTACAATGAGCAGTTCTTC. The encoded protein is CASSLGFGRGYNEQFF.

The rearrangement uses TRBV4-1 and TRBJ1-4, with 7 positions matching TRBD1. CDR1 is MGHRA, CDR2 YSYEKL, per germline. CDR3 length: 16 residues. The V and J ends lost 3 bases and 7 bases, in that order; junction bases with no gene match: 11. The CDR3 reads CASSHRDSLETEKLFF. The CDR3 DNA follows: TGCGCCAGCAGCCATAGGGACAGCCTAGAAACTGAAAAACTGTTTTTT.

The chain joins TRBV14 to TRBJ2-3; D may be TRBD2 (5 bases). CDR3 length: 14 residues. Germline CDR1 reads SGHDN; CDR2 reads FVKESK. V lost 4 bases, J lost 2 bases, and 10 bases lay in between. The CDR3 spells CASSPGYPTDTQYF. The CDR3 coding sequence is TGTGCCAGCAGCCCGGGGTACCCCACAGATACGCAGTATTTT.

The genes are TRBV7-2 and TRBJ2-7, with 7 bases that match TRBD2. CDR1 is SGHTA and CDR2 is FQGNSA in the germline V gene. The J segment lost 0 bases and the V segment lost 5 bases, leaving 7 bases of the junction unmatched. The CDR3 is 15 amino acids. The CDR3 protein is CASSTKAGSSYEQYF. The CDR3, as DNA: TGTGCCAGCAGCACAAAAGCGGGAAGCTCCTACGAGCAGTACTTC.

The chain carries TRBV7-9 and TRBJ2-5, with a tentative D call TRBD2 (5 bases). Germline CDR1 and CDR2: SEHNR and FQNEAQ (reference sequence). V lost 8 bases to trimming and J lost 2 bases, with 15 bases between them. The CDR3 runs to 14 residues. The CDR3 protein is CASREVSGQETQYF. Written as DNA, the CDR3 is TGTGCCAGCCGCGAAGTCTCGGGGCAAGAGACCCAGTACTTC.

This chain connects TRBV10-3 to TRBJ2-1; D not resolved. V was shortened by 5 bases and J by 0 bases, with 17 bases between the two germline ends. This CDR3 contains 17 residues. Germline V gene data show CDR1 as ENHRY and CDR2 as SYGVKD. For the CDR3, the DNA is TGTGCCATCAGTCCCCCAGCCTTCAGGCGCTCCTACAATGAGCAGTTCTTC. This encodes CAISPPAFRRSYNEQFF.

CDR3 DNA sequence: TGTGCCAGCAGTGATGGGACATTTTCCTCCACTGAAGCTTTCTTT. Translating gives CASSDGTFSSTEAFF. This chain uses TRBV25-1 with TRBJ1-1; possible D gene TRBD1, 6 bases. Germline values: CDR1 MGHDK, CDR2 SYGVNS. The ends were cut back, 3 bases at V and 4 bases at J, with 15 bases in the middle. This CDR3 comprises 15 residues. The variable domain in full, completed from reference TRBV25-1 and TRBJ1-1, reads EADIYQTPRYLVIGTGKKITLECSQTMGHDKMYWYQQDPGMELHLIHYSYGVNSTEKGDLSSESTVSRIRTEHFPLTLESARPSHTSQYLCASSDGTFSSTEAFFGQGTRLTVV.

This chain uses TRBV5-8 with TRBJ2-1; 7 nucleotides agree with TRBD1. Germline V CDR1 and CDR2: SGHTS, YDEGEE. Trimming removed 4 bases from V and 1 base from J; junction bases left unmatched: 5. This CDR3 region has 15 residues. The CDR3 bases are TGTGCCAGCAGCCGCACAGGGGCGTCCTACAATGAGCAGTTCTTC. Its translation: CASSRTGASYNEQFF.

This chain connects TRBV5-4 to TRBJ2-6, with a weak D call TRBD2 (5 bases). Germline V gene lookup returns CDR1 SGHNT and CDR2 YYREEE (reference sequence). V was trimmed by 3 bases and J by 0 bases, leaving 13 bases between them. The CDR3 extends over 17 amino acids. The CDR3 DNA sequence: TGTGCCAGCAGCTGGATTACTAGTCCCTCTGGGGCCAACGTCCTGACTTTC. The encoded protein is CASSWITSPSGANVLTF. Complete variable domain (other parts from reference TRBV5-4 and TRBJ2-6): ETGVTQSPTHLIKTRGQQVTLRCSSQSGHNTVSWYQQALGQGPQFIFQYYREEENGRGNFPPRFSGLQFPNYSSELNVNALELDDSALYLCASSWITSPSGANVLTFGAGSRLTVL.

CDR3 sequence (DNA): TGTGCCAGTCGACCGGGACAGGGGGCCGCTAACTATGGCTACACCTTC. Its protein product is CASRPGQGAANYGYTF. This chain joins TRBV7-9 and TRBJ1-2; 12 bases align to TRBD1. Germline CDR1 and CDR2: SEHNR and FQNEAQ (reference sequence). Trimming removed 9 bases from V and 0 bases from J; junction bases left unmatched: 8. There are 16 residues in the CDR3.

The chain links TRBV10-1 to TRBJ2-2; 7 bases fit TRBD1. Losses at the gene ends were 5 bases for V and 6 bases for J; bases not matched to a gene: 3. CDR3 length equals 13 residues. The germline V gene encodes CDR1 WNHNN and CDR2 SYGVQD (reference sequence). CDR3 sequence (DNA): TGCGCCAGCAGTTCACAGGGGCCCGGGGAGCTGTTTTTT. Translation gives CASSSQGPGELFF.

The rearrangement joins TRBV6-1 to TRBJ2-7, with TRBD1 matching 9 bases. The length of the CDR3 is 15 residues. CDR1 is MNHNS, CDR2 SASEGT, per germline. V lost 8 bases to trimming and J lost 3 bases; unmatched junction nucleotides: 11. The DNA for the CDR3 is TGTGCCAGCTCGCCGGACAGGGGCCGCGACTACGAGCAGTACTTC. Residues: CASSPDRGRDYEQYF.

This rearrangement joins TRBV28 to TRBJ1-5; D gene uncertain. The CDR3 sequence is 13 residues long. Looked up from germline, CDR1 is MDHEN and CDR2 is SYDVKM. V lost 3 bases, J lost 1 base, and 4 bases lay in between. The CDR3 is CASSFRSNQPQHF. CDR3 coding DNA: TGTGCCAGCAGTTTCAGGAGCAATCAGCCCCAGCATTTT. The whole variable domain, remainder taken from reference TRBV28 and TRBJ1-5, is DVKVTQSSRYLVKRTGEKVFLECVQDMDHENMFWYRQDPGLGLRLIYFSYDVKMKEKGDIPEGYSVSREKKERFSLILESASTNQTSMYLCASSFRSNQPQHFGDGTRLSIL.

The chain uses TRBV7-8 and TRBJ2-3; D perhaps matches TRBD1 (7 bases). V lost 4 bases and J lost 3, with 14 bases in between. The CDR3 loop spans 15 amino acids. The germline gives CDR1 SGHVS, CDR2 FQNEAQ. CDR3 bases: TGTGCCAGCAGCTCAGAGACAGGGAGGACAGATACGCAGTATTTT. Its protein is CASSSETGRTDTQYF.

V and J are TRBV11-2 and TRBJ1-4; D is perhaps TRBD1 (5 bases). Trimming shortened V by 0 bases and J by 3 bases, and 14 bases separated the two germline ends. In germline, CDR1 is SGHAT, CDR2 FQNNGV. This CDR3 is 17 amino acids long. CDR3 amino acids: CASSLDRAGSANEKLFF. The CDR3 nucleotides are TGTGCCAGCAGCTTAGACAGGGCGGGTTCGGCTAATGAAAAACTGTTTTTT.